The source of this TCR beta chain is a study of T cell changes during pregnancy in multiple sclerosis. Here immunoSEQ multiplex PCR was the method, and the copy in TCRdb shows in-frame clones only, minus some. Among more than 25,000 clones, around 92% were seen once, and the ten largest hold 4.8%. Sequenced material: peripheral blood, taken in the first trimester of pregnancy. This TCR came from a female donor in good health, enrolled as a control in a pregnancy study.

The CDR3 sequence: CASSLLRDSYNEQFF. Written as DNA, the CDR3 is TGCGCCAGCAGCTTGTTGCGGGACTCCTACAATGAGCAGTTCTTC. This chain connects TRBV5-1 to TRBJ2-1, with D possibly TRBD2 on 6 matching bases. Per the germline V gene, CDR1 is SGHRS and CDR2 is YFSETQ. The CDR3 has 15 amino acids. Deletions cut 1 base from V and 0 bases from J, with 8 bases between.